What follows describes a single T cell receptor (beta chain). Its antigen is not known. The repertoire was sequenced with immunoSEQ multiplex PCR; TCRdb's copy has only in-frame clones and lacks some. The sample yields 96,000 or so clones, 85% to 90% seen once. The data stem from a study of T cell responses to AZD1222 COVID-19 vaccine. Study-wide findings and caveats: The donor cohort was predominantly white British with a female majority, and clonal diversity may have been underestimated.

Trimming at V came to 4 bases and at J to 7 bases, leaving 6 bases not matched to a gene. This CDR3 spans 13 amino acids. The germline gives CDR1 GTSNPN, CDR2 SVGIG (reference sequence). The input for sequencing was peripheral blood, taken on day 0 of AZD1222 vaccination. This clonotype originated in an adult in good health. The genes are TRBV30 and TRBJ2-2; the match to TRBD1 covers 7 bases. This CDR3 reads CAWMAGGYGELFF. The CDR3 coding sequence is TGTGCCTGGATGGCAGGGGGTTACGGGGAGCTGTTTTTT.